Described below is a single T cell receptor (beta chain) sequence and its context. Treatment defined: roughly 18 received Ad26.COV2.S at low or high dose, single or two shots; about five received placebo; per-sample allocation not given. Specimen acquisition occurred on day 63 following the initial vaccine or placebo injection. An Ad26 vector expressing Wuhan-strain SARS-CoV-2 spike served as the vaccine. The entry originates in a study of Ad26.COV2.S vaccination and SARS-CoV-2 variants. Looking at the study overall: By the intramuscular route, Ad26.COV2.S was given once, or twice 56 days apart.

Per the germline V gene, CDR1 is KGHSH and CDR2 is LQKENI. V shed 3 bases, J shed 2 bases, and the junction held 5 bases outside the gene matches. CDR3 length equals 16 residues. The data were produced by immunoSEQ multiplex PCR, yet TCRdb's version contains in-frame clones alone and is incomplete. The sample holds 300,000 to 400,000 clones, around nine tenths seen once. The starting material was peripheral blood, obtained in a trial of Ad26.COV2.S vaccine versus placebo. The genes are TRBV18 and TRBJ2-1, with 9 bases matching TRBD2. The TCR comes from a person between 18 and 60 years old who received the Ad26.COV2.S COVID-19 vaccine or a placebo. This CDR3 reads CASSPAGTSTYNEQFF. The DNA of the CDR3 is TGTGCCAGCTCACCCGCCGGGACTAGCACCTACAATGAGCAGTTCTTC.